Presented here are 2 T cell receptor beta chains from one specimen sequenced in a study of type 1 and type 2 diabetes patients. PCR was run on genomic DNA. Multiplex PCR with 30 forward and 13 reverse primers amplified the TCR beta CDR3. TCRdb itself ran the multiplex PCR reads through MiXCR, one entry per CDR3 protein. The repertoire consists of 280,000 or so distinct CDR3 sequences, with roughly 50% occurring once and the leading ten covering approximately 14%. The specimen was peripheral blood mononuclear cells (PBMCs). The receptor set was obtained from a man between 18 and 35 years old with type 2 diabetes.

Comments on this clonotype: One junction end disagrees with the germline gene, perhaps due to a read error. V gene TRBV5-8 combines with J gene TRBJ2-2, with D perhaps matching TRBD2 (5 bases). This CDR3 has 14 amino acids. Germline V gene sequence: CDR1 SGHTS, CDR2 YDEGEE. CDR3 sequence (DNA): TGTACCAGCAGCGCCAGCGGCGGAACCGGGGAGCTGTTTTTT. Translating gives CTSSASGGTGELFF.

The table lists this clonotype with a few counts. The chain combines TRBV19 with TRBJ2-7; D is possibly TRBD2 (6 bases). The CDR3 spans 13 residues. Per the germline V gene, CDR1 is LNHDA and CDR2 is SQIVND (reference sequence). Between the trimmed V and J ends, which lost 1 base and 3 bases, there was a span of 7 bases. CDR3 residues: CASSIAGDYEQYF. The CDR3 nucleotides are TGTGCCAGTAGTATAGCGGGGGACTACGAGCAGTACTTC.